Described below is a single TCR beta chain sequence and its context. No antigen is known for it. This specimen comes from a study of T cell responses to AZD1222 COVID-19 vaccine. Study-wide results and limits: There were mostly white British donors and more females than males, and clonal diversity was possibly underestimated. There were vaccine-associated CD4 TCRs across spike, dominant at 160-218 and 743-854. When two AZD1222 doses had been given, Spike-specific TCR breadth and depth rose. Repertoire sampling happened only post peak T cell response.

There are 14 residues in the CDR3. V was pared by 6 bases and J by 3 bases, with 8 bases of the junction left unmatched. Looked up from germline, CDR1 is MDHEN and CDR2 is SYDVKM. Repertoires were generated with immunoSEQ multiplex PCR, while TCRdb's copy carries only in-frame clones and drops some. The sample lists around 150,000 clones, 85% to 95% seen once, with 3.6% in the top ten. The input for sequencing was peripheral blood, taken 28 days after the second AZD1222 dose. The TCR originated in an adult who received the AZD1222 COVID-19 vaccine. J is TRBJ2-7 and V is TRBV28; 7 nucleotides match TRBD2. CDR3 sequence (DNA): TGTGCCAGCAGGTTCACTAGCGAATACTACGAGCAGTACTTC. This translates into CASRFTSEYYEQYF. Supplemented by reference TRBV28 and TRBJ2-7, the full variable domain reads DVKVTQSSRYLVKRTGEKVFLECVQDMDHENMFWYRQDPGLGLRLIYFSYDVKMKEKGDIPEGYSVSREKKERFSLILESASTNQTSMYLCASRFTSEYYEQYFGPGTRLTVT.